This T cell receptor (beta chain) was documented in a study of T cell responses to AZD1222 COVID-19 vaccine. The study, taken as a whole, reports: Two AZD1222 doses significantly raised spike-specific TCR breadth and depth over controls. Only after the peak T cell response were repertoires sampled. Donors skewed white British and female; clonal diversity was possibly underestimated. Vaccine-associated CD4 TCRs ranged over spike, dominating at 160-218 and 743-854.

A note on this clone: Its specificity is unknown.

Produced via immunoSEQ multiplex PCR; TCRdb's table is partial and in-frame only. The sample holds 97,000 or so clones, approximately 84% seen once. CDR3 size: 13 residues. Germline V gene data show CDR1 as MDHEN and CDR2 as SYDVKM. Between the trimmed V and J ends, which lost 5 bases and 7 bases, there was a span of 14 bases. The genes are TRBV28 and TRBJ1-1; D might be TRBD1 (5 bases). The receptor was derived from an adult in good health. Sequencing used peripheral blood, obtained on day 0 of AZD1222 vaccination. The CDR3 coding sequence is TGTGCCAGCAGTCCCCCCAGGGCGATTGAAGCTTTCTTT. Its translation: CASSPPRAIEAFF.